The 5 T cell receptor delta chains below come from one sample, sequenced in a study of gamma-delta chains in newborns, infants, children. TCRdb re-processed the reads via CATT. The data contain some 5,000 delta-chain clones, approximately 4.7% of them singletons. The sample comprised blood. These receptors all come from a child who was a newborn, infant or young child, either healthy, febrile or measles-vaccinated (not recorded which).

This clone was observed a handful of times. The chain recombines TRDV1 with TRDJ1; 7 bases line up with TRDD3. This CDR3 spans 18 amino acids. Per the germline V gene, CDR1 is TSWWSYY and CDR2 is QGS. The junction had 17 bases not matched to a gene; V was cut back by 6 bases and J by 1 base. The CDR3 protein is CALGLPSSLLGGTDKLIF. CDR3 nucleotides: TGTGCTCTTGGTCTACCTTCTTCCCTCCTGGGGGGCACCGATAAACTCATCTTT.

The V gene is TRDV1, the J gene TRDJ1, with TRDD3 identical over 9 bases. The J gene was not available in TCRdb and was assigned here by matching the DNA to germline segments. The CDR3 has 18 amino acids. Germline V gene lookup returns CDR1 TSWWSYY and CDR2 QGS. V shed 4 bases, J shed 0 bases, and the junction held 12 bases outside the gene matches. DNA for the CDR3: TGTGCTCTTGGGGGGCTGCTGTACTGGGGGACTAACACCGATAAACTCATCTTT. It is translated as CALGGLLYWGTNTDKLIF.

The chain recombines TRDV2 with TRDJ3; no firm D call. The J gene was missing in TCRdb and was found by matching the end of the DNA to germline. Trimming shortened V by 0 bases and J by 0 bases, and 14 bases separated the two germline ends. CDR1 GEAIGNYY and CDR2 EKD come from the germline V gene. CDR3 size: 19 residues. The CDR3 spells CACDTGGFKSSWDTRQMFF. In DNA, the CDR3 is TGTGCCTGTGACACCGGAGGGTTCAAAAGCTCCTGGGACACCCGACAGATGTTTTTC.

The chain employs TRAV29/DV5 and TRDJ2, with 11 bases that match TRDD3. The CDR3 is 15 amino acids. Germline V gene sequence: CDR1 NSMFDY, CDR2 ISSIKDK. J lost 1 base, V lost 2 bases, and 1 base had no gene match. In DNA, the CDR3 is TGTGCAGCAAGTACTGGGGGATATTTGACAGCACAACTCTTCTTT. This translates into CAASTGGYLTAQLFF.

The chain recombines TRAV29/DV5 with TRDJ1, with TRDD3 matching 11 bases. Trimming removed 0 bases from V and 4 bases from J; junction bases left unmatched: 8. Germline V lookup: CDR1 NSMFDY, CDR2 ISSIKDK. CDR3 length: 16 amino acids. CDR3 in DNA: TGTGCAGCAAGCGCAACCCTACTGGGGGATAGCGATAAACTCATCTTT. This translates into CAASATLLGDSDKLIF. The full variable domain, completed using reference TRAV29/DV5 and TRDJ1, is DQQVKQNSPSLSVQEGRISILNCDYTNSMFDYFLWYKKYPAEGPTFLISISSIKDKNEDGRFTVFLNKSAKHLSLHIVPSQPGDSAVYFCAASATLLGDSDKLIFGKGTRVTVEP.